This T cell receptor (beta chain) was sequenced for a study of T cell repertoires in cytomegalovirus infection. In the study overall: Indicated by public TCR beta signatures were CMV infection and matching HLA type.

J gave up 2 bases and V 4 bases, and 11 bases lay outside the gene matches. CDR1 is SGHTA and CDR2 is FQGNSA in the germline V gene. CDR3 length: 17 amino acids. The study, taken as a whole, reports: HLA-C-restricted CMV-specific TCR beta clonotypes prevailed in the ex vivo response. Cumulative public TCR beta family frequency identified carriers of CMV plus the relevant HLA.

This clonotype was counted at least ten times. Its target is unknown. TCRdb independently ran MiXCR on the reads; one entry per CDR3 protein. The sample lists hundreds of thousands of distinct CDR3 sequences, roughly a third seen once, with around 2.6% in the top ten. The V gene is TRBV7-2, the J gene TRBJ1-2; TRBD1 aligns across 9 bases. The TCR was taken from a human donor in good health (CMV status not recorded). Some clones in this sample may be carry-over from other donors' samples. The sequencing sample was made of PBMCs. The CDR3 nucleotides are TGTGCCAGCAGCTACTCGGCCGGGACAGGGAGCAACTATGGCTACACCTTC. Translating gives CASSYSAGTGSNYGYTF.